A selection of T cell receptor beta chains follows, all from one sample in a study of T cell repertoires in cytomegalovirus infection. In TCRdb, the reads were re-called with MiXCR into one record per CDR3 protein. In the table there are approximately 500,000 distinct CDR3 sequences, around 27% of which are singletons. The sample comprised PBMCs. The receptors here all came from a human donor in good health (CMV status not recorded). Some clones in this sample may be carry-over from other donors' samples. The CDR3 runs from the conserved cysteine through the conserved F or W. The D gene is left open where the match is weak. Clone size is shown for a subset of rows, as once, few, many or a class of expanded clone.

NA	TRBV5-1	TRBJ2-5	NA	TGCGCCAGCAGCTTAGGAGCGGTGTACCAAGAGACCCAGTACTTC	CASSLGAVYQETQYF
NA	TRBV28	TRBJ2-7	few	TGTGCCAGCCGACATGACAGAACACACCCCAACGAGCAGTACTTC	CASRHDRTHPNEQYF
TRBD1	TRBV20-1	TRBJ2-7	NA	TGCAGTGCTCGACAGGGTCGGTCTGCCTACGAGCAGTACTTC	CSARQGRSAYEQYF
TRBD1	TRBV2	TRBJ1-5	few	TGTGCCAGCAGTATGGACAGGGGGCAACAGCCCCAGCATTTT	CASSMDRGQQPQHF
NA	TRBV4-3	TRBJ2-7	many	TGCGCCAGCAGCCCACAGCAGGGAGCCTACGAGCAGTACTTC	CASSPQQGAYEQYF
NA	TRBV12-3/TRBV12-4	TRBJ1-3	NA	TGTGCCAGCAGTCTTCAGGACAGCTCTGGAAACACCATATATTTT	CASSLQDSSGNTIYF
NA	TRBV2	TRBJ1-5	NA	TGTGCCAGCAGTGAATGGTTGGCAAAACAGCCCCAGCATTTT	CASSEWLAKQPQHF
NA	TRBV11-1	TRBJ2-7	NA	TGTGCCAGCAGCGCCCGTACTACGAAGGGGCAGTACTTC	CASSARTTKGQYF
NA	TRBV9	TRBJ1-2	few	TGTGCCAGCAGCGGCCCGTATTACTATGGCTACACCTTC	CASSGPYYYGYTF
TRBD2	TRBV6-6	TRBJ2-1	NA	TGTGCCAGCAGTTACTACCCTAGCGGGAAAAACAATGAGCAGTTCTTC	CASSYYPSGKNNEQFF
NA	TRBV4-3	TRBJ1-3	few	TGCGCCAGCAGCCAAGCTCTCGGGGAGGAGGGAGGAAACACCATATATTTT	CASSQALGEEGGNTIYF
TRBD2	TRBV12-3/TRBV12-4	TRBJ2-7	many	TGTGCCAGCAGTCGGACTAGCGGGGCCTACGAGCAGTACTTC	CASSRTSGAYEQYF
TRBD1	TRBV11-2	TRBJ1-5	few	TGTGCCAGCAGCTTAGGAGACAGGGGAGGGACCAATCAGCCCCAGCATTTT	CASSLGDRGGTNQPQHF
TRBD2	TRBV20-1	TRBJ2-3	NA	TGCAGTGCGTATCTCGACTCCGGACTAGCGGAAAGAAGGGCTAGCACAGATACGCAGTATTTT	CSAYLDSGLAERRASTDTQYF
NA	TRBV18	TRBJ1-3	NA	TGTGCCAGCTCACCACGGGACGAGATTCTTGCTGGAAACACCATATATTTT	CASSPRDEILAGNTIYF
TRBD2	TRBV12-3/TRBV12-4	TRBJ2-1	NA	TGTGCCAGCAGTTTCCCGGGAGGACCCGCCTACAATGAGCAGTTCTTC	CASSFPGGPAYNEQFF
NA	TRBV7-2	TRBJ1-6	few	TGTGCCAGCAGCTCCCAGTCCCTCGCCCCTAATTCACCCCTCCACTTT	CASSSQSLAPNSPLHF
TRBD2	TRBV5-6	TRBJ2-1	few	TGTGCCAGCAGCTTGCTGACTAGCGGGAGCCGGAGTGAGCAGTTCTTC	CASSLLTSGSRSEQFF
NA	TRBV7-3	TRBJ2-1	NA	TGTGCCAGCAGCTTATCTCGGGACTCGGCCCTCTCGGAGCAGTTCTTC	CASSLSRDSALSEQFF
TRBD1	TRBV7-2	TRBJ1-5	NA	TGTGCCAGCAGTCCAGACAGGGATAAGCCCCAGCATTTT	CASSPDRDKPQHF
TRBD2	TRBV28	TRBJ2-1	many	TGTGCCAGCCTAGCGGGAGGCTACAATGAGCAGTTCTTC	CASLAGGYNEQFF
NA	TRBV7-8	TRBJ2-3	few	TGTGCCAGCAGCTTAGCCCGCCGAGGCAGGGGCGTCACAGATACGCAGTATTTT	CASSLARRGRGVTDTQYF
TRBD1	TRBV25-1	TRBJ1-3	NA	TGTGCCAGCAGTGACCTACACAGGGGTTACTCTGGAAACACCATATATTTT	CASSDLHRGYSGNTIYF
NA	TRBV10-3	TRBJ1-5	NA	TGTGCCATCAGTTCGGACGGGAATCAGCCCCAGCATTTT	CAISSDGNQPQHF
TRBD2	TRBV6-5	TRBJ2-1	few	TGTGCCAGCAGTTACTCGATTAACCTTATAGCGGGAGTAGTGCAGTTCTTC	CASSYSINLIAGVVQFF
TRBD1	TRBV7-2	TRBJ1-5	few	TGTGCCAGCAGCTCGGACAGGGTAGACAGCCAGCCCCAGCATTTT	CASSSDRVDSQPQHF
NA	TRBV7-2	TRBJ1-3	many	TGTGCCAGCAGCTTGGCTGGAAACACCATATATTTT	CASSLAGNTIYF
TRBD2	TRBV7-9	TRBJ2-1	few	TGTGCCAGCAGCTCACTAGCGGGAGTAGGGGGTGAGCAGTTCTTC	CASSSLAGVGGEQFF
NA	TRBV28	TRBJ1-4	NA	TGTGCCAGCAGTTGGGGCAACGCTGAAAAACTGTTTTTT	CASSWGNAEKLFF
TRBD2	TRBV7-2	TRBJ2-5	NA	TGTGCCAGCAGCGGGGGACGGGGGGTTTTAATCGAGACCCAGTACTTC	CASSGGRGVLIETQYF
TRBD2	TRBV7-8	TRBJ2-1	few	TGTGCCAGCACTAAGCGGGAGCACTCCTACAATGAGCAGTTCTTC	CASTKREHSYNEQFF
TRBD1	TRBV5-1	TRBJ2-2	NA	TGCGCCAGCAGCTGGGACAGGCCCGGGGAGCTGTTTTTT	CASSWDRPGELFF
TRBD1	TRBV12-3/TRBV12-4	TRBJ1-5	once	TGTGTCAGCAGTTTACAGGGGGCCTACGGGCCCCAGCATTTT	CVSSLQGAYGPQHF
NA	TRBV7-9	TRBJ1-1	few	TGTGCCAGCAGCGCCGGGGCCGCTGAAGCTTTCTTT	CASSAGAAEAFF
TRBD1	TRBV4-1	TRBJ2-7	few	TGCGCCAGCAGCCGGGACAGGGCGAGCTCCTACGAGCAGTACTTC	CASSRDRASSYEQYF
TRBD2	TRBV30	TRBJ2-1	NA	TGTGCCTGCACTAACTCGCGGGAGGGTCCCGATGAGCAGTTCTTC	CACTNSREGPDEQFF
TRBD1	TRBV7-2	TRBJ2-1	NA	TGTGCCAGCAGCTTAGTTGGGACAGAACTATACAATGAGCAGTTCTTC	CASSLVGTELYNEQFF
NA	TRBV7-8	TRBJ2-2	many	TGTGCCAGCAGCTTATCGGGAGAATCCAACACCGGGGAGCTGTTTTTT	CASSLSGESNTGELFF
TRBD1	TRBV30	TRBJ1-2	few	TGTGCCTGGAGTGAACAGGGGGTTGGCTACACCTTC	CAWSEQGVGYTF
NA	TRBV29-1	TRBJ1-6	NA	TGCAGCGTAAGCCGGGACGCTAATTCACCCCTCCACTTT	CSVSRDANSPLHF
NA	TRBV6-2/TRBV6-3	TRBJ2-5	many	TGTGCCAGCTCCCCCCCAACGGGGCGGGACCTGATTGGGACCCAGTACTTC	CASSPPTGRDLIGTQYF
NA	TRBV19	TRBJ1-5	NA	TGTGCCAGTAGTATAAGGCAGGGGCTAGGCGGGCAGCCCCAGCATTTT	CASSIRQGLGGQPQHF
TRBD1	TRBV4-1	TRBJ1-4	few	TGCGCCAGCAGCCAAGATGGCACAGGGGGTGGAACTAATGAAAAACTGTTTTTT	CASSQDGTGGGTNEKLFF
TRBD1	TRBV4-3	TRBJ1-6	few	TGCGCCAGCAGCCAAGACGACAGGGTTAATTCACCCCTCCACTTT	CASSQDDRVNSPLHF
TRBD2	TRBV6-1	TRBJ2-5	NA	TGTGCCAGCAGAACCGGACTAGCGCCAGAGACCCAGTACTTC	CASRTGLAPETQYF
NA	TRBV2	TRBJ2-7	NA	TGTGCCAGCAGGGGGGCGCGGGACGAGCAGTACTTC	CASRGARDEQYF
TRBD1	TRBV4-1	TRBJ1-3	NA	TGCGCCAGCAGTCGGACAGGGGGAAACACCATATATTTT	CASSRTGGNTIYF
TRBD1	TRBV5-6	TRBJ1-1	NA	TGTGCCAGCAGCTTGTGGGGACAGAGAGCTTTCTTT	CASSLWGQRAFF
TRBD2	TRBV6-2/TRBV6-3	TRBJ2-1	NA	TGTGCCAGCAGTCGGACTAGATATAACCTTCGCGGTGAGCAGTTCTTC	CASSRTRYNLRGEQFF
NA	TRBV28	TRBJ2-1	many	TGTGCCAGCAGAGGGACCTCCTACAATGAGCAGTTCTTC	CASRGTSYNEQFF